This T cell receptor beta chain was observed in a study of blood T cells in healthy people across ages (dated by TCRdb to between 2014 and 2016). For context, the study as a whole: In model experiments, roughly one uniquely barcoded TCR beta cDNA molecule per two T cells was captured by template switching. Donors were grouped into four age groups: young (average approximately 16 years), middle-aged (about 40), aged (62) and long-lived (about 90). Using deep sequencing normalized with unique cDNA molecular identifiers, the study measured how TCR beta repertoire diversity changes with age. To avoid experimental bias, donors of different ages were randomly spread across the sequencing lanes. For two donors (one aged 18 to 30 and one aged 80 or older), the study analyzed two additional independent replicas of 1 million unique cDNA reads from the same blood draw.

The donors were roughly 39 Caucasian individuals from Russia, aged roughly 6 to 100 years, who were systemically healthy. Roughly 9.5 milliliters of peripheral blood were drawn from each donor into EDTA-treated Vacutainer tubes. PBMCs were isolated by Ficoll-Paque density-gradient centrifugation, with at least 6.5 million obtained per sample. Total RNA was extracted from PBMCs with Trizol reagent, with at least 5.5 micrograms obtained per sample. The percentages of naive CD45RAhigh/CD27high T cells were determined by flow cytometry on a PBMC aliquot from every donor. Library construction relied on 5' RACE. A second PCR of 7 to 11 cycles was performed with a sample-barcoded 5' primer and a J-beta primer mix. Each TCR beta cDNA molecule received a unique molecular identifier from a template-switch 5' adaptor carrying 12 random nucleotides. At least 2.5 million CDR3-containing paired-end reads were obtained from each sample. All of the RNA was converted into first-strand cDNA using the Mint cDNA synthesis kit, with a TRBC-specific oligonucleotide serving as the primer. Following uracil-DNA glycosylase treatment, a first 18-cycle PCR with universal primers M1SS and BC2_uni_R was performed on all cDNA. The original methods were these. Each sample was normalized by randomly selecting 1 million high-quality reads, each carrying a distinct molecular identifier. Instead of being binned into consensus sequences, reads with shared molecular identifiers were discarded. MiTCR, run with a Q25 quality threshold and the strictest error-elimination algorithm, handled CDR3 identification, clonotype clustering and error correction. Lower-bound total TCR beta diversity was estimated with a nonparametric unseen species model using Euler transformation. Using fastp at Q25 and MiXCR, TCRdb reprocessed the public reads and kept productive beta chains. Each record represents a unique CDR3 protein, reported with the most common genes and DNA among its rows. TCRdb, not the authors, supplied the V and J calls. Counted in this sample were some 1,800,000 distinct CDR3 sequences; more than 35% of them appeared once. The ten largest clones add up to more than 20% of the sample.

From its cysteine to its phenylalanine, the CDR3 spans 10 amino acids. Here the CDR3 DNA is all that survives: 30 bases in frame from base 1. Compared with germline, V lacks 8 bases and J lacks 6 bases; bases without a gene match: 1. The germline V gene (reference sequence) gives CDR1 as MNHEY and CDR2 as SMNVEV. This clonotype was seen a handful of times. Its antigen target is currently unknown. The sample holds no much larger clone one base away, and base qualities are not on file. The paper as a whole reports these results and caveats: A strong correlation was found between observed TCR beta diversity and the percentage of naive T cells measured by flow cytometry. As age increased, observed TCR beta diversity per million T cells dropped in a roughly linear way, and a significant reduction was already evident by age around 41. Because donor CMV infection status was unknown, age-related changes in expanded clonotypes were potentially confounded. Compared with the aged group, the long-lived group had more naive CD4+ T cells, fewer expanded clones and increased TCR diversity, a pattern suggesting age selection. Estimates of total diversity based on one million sequenced T cells were regarded as lower bounds and as underestimates. Conclusive comparison of naive and antigen-experienced compartments was prevented by the profiling of bulk unsorted PBMCs.

The receptor was isolated from a human donor in good health. Sequenced input: blood. The rearranged segments are TRBV27 and TRBJ2-7; the central 7 bases match TRBD1. The nucleotides read TGTGCCAGCGGGACAGTCGAGCAGTACTTC. The encoded protein is CASGTVEQYF.